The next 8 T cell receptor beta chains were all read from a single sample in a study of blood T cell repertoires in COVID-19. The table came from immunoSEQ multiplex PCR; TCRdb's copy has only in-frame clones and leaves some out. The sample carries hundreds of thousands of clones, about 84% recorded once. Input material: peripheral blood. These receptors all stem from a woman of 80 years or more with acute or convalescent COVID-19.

CDR3 region: CASSLEVTGGLDTQYF. Here the CDR3 DNA reads TGCGCCAGCAGCTTGGAAGTGACAGGGGGACTTGATACGCAGTATTTT. The chain couples TRBV5-1 to TRBJ2-3; 9 nucleotides line up with TRBD1. Germline CDR1 SGHRS, CDR2 YFSETQ. Trimming took 0 bases from V and 6 from J; bases not matched to a gene: 8. CDR3 length equals 16 residues.

CDR3 nucleotide sequence: TGTGCCAGCAGCCACGGGACTAGCGGCACAGATACGCAGTATTTT. Translated, it gives CASSHGTSGTDTQYF. The chain employs TRBV9 and TRBJ2-3, with 10 bases aligning to TRBD2. This CDR3 has 15 residues. Trimming removed 4 bases from V and 1 base from J; junction bases left unmatched: 3. In germline, CDR1 is SGDLS, CDR2 YYNGEE.

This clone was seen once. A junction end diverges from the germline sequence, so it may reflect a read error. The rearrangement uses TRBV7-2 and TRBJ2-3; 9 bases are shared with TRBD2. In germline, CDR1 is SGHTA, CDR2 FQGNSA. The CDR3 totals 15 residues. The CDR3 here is CASRLAGDRTDTQYF. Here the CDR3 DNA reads TGTGCCAGCAGATTAGCGGGAGACCGGACAGATACGCAGTATTTT.

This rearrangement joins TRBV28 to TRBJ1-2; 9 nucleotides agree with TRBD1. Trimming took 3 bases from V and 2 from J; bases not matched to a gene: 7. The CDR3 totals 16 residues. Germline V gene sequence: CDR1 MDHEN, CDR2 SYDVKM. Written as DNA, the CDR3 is TGTGCCAGCAGTTTCCCTACAGGGGGCCCCAACTATGGCTACACCTTC. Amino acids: CASSFPTGGPNYGYTF.

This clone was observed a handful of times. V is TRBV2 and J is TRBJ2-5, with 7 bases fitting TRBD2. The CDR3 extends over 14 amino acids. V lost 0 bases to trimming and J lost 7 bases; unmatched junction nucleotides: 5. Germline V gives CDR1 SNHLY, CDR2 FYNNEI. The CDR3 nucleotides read TGTGCCAGCAGTGAAGCGCTGGGGGAGGGGACCCAGTACTTC. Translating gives CASSEALGEGTQYF. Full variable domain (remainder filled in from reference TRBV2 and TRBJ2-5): EPEVTQTPSHQVTQMGQEVILRCVPISNHLYFYWYRQILGQKVEFLVSFYNNEISEKSEIFDDQFSVERPDGSNFTLKIRSTKLEDSAMYFCASSEALGEGTQYFGPGTRLLVL.

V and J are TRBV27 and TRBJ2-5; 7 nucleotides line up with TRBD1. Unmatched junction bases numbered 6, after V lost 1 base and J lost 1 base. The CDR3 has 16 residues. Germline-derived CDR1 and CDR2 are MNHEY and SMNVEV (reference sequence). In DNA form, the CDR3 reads TGTGCCAGCAGTTTATTAGGGACAGCCGGCCAAGAGACCCAGTACTTC. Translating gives CASSLLGTAGQETQYF.

CDR3 sequence: CASSQEARAGEQYF. For the CDR3, the DNA is TGTGCCAGCAGCCAAGAGGCCAGGGCAGGGGAGCAGTACTTC. The chain couples TRBV3-1 (or the pseudogene TRBV3-2) to TRBJ2-7; possible D gene TRBD1, 5 bases. This CDR3 is built from 14 residues. Germline lookup yields CDR1 LGHDT and CDR2 YNNKEL (reference sequence). Trimming removed 0 bases at V and 7 bases at J, with 13 bases between.

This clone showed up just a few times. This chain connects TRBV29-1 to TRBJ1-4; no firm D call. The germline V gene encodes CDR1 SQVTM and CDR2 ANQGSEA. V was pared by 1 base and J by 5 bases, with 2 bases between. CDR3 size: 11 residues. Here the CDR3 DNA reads TGCAGCGTTGAAGTAAATGAAAAACTGTTTTTT. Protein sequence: CSVEVNEKLFF.